This TCR beta chain was profiled in a study of spatial heterogeneity in lung cancer. Described time point: sample taken at primary tumor resection. Donors were approximately 70 untreated early-stage non-small cell lung cancer patients. This clonotype has just one count. Antigen unknown. For a library built for alpha chains, this beta chain is a stray read; little rests on its size. The study's findings and limits: How many expanded intratumoral alpha and beta TCRs were present tracked the tumor mutation count, which was a count of nonsynonymous mutations.

TCRdb re-derived calls from the 5' RACE reads in MiXCR, one entry per CDR3 protein. Of about 6,800 distinct CDR3 sequences in the sample, roughly 13% are singletons; the top ten hold more than 7%. The source of this sequence is a female donor with early-stage non-small cell lung cancer. The input for sequencing was lung tumor tissue, taken at surgery.

As DNA, the CDR3 is TGTGCCAGCAGCTCGCAGGCGCGGTACGAGCAGTACTTC. It encodes CASSSQARYEQYF. The chain uses TRBV7-9 and TRBJ2-7; D unresolved. The CDR3 consists of 13 residues. V lost 4 bases, J lost 4 bases, and 11 bases lay in between. Germline V CDR1 and CDR2: SEHNR, FQNEAQ (reference sequence).